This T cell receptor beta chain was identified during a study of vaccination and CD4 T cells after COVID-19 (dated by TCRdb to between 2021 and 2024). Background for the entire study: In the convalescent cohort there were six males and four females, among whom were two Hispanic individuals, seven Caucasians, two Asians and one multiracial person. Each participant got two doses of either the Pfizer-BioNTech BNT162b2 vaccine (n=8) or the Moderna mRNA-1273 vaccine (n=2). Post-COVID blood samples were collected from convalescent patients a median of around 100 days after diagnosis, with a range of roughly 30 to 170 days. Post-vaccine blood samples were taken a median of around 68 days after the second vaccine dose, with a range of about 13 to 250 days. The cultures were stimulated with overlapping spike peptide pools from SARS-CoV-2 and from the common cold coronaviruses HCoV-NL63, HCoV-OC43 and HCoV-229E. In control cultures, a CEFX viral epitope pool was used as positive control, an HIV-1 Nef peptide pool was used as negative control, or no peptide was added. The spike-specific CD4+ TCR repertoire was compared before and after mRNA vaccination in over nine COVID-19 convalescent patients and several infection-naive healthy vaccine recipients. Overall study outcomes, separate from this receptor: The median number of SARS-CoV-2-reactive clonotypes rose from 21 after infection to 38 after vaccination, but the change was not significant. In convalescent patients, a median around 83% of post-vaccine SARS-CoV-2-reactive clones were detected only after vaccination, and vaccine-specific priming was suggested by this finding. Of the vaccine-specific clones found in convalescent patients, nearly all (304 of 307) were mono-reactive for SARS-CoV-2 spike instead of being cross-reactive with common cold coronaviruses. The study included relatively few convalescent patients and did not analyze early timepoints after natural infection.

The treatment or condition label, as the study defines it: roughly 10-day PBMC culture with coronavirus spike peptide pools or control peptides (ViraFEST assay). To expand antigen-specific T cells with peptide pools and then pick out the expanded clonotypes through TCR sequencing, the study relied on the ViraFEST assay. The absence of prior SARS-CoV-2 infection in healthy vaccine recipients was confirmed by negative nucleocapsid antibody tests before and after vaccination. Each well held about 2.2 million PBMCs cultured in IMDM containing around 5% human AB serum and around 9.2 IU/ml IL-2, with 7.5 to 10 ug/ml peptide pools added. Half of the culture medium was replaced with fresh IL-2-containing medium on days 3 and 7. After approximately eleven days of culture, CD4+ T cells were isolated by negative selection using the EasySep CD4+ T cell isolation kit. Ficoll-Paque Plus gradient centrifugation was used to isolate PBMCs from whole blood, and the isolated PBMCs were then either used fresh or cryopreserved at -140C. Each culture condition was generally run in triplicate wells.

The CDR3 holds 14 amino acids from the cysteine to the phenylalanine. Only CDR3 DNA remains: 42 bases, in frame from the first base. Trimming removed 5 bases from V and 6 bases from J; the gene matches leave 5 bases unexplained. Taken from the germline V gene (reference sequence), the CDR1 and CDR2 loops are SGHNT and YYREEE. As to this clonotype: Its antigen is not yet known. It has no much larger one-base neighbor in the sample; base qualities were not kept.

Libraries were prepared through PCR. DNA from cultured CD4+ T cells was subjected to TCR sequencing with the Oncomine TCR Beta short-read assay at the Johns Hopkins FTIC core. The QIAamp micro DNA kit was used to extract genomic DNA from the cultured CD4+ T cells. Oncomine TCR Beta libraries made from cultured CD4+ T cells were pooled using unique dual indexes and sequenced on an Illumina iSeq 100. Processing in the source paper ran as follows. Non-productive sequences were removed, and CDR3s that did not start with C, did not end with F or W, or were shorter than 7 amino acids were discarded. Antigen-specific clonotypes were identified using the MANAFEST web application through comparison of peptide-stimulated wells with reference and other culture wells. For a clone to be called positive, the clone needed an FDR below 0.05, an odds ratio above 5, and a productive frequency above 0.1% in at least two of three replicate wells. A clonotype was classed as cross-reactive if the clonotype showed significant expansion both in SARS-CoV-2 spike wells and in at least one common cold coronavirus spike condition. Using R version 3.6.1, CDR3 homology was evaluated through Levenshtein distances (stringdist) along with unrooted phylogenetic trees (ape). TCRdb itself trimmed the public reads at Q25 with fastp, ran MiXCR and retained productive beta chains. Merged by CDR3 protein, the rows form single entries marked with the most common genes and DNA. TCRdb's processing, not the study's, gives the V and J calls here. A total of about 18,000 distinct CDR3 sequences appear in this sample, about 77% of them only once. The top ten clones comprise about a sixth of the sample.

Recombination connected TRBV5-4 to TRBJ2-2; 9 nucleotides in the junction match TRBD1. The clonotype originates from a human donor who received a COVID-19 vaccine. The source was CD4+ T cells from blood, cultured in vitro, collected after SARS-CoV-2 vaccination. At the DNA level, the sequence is TGTGCCAGCAGAAAGGGACAGGGTGCCGGGGAGCTGTTTTTT. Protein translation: CASRKGQGAGELFF.